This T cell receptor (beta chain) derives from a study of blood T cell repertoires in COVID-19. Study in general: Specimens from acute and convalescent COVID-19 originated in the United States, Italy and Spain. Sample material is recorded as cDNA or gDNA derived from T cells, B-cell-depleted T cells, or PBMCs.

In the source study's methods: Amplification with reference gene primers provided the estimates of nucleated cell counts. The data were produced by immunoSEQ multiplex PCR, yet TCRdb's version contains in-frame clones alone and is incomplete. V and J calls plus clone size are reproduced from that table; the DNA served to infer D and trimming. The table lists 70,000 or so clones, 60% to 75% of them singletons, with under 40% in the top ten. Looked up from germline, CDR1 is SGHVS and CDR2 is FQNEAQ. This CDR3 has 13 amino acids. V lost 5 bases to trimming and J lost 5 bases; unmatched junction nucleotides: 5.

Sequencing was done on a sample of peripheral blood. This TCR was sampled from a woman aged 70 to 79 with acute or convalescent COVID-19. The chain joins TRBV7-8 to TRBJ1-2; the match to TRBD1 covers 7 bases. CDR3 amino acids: CASSRDSQYGYTF. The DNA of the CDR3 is TGTGCCAGCAGCCGGGACAGTCAATATGGCTACACCTTC.